Listed below are T cell receptor beta chains from one sample, sequenced in a study of blood T cell repertoires in COVID-19. The assay was immunoSEQ multiplex PCR, and TCRdb's table has in-frame clones only and misses some. The sample yields approximately 140,000 clones, roughly 84% seen once. The sample consisted of PBMCs or T cells enriched from blood (not recorded which). The receptor set was obtained from a woman in her forties or fifties who had been exposed to COVID-19. The CDR3 runs from the conserved cysteine through the conserved F or W. Each record gives: CDR3 length, J gene, clone size, D gene, V gene, CDR3 DNA, CDR3 protein. The D gene is left open where the match is weak. Clone size is given for some rows only: seen once, a few or many times, or a class if the clone is expanded.

len: 17; j_gene: TRBJ1-3; abundance: .; d_gene: .; v_gene: TRBV7-7; CDR3nt: TGTGCTAGCAGCCCGAGTACAGGGAAATTTAGTGGAAACACCATATATTTT; CDR3aa: CASSPSTGKFSGNTIYF
len: 15; j_gene: TRBJ1-5; abundance: few; d_gene: .; v_gene: TRBV7-8; CDR3nt: TGTGCCAGCAGCTTTTCTGGACAAAACAATCAGCCCCAGCATTTT; CDR3aa: CASSFSGQNNQPQHF
len: 13; j_gene: TRBJ2-3; abundance: .; d_gene: .; v_gene: TRBV7-9; CDR3nt: TGTGCCAGCATGGGAGTGGGCACAGATACGCAGTATTTT; CDR3aa: CASMGVGTDTQYF
len: 15; j_gene: TRBJ2-1; abundance: .; d_gene: TRBD2; v_gene: TRBV29-1; CDR3nt: TGCAGCGTTGAAACCCGGGGTAGCGGGGGGACAGAGCAGTTCTTC; CDR3aa: CSVETRGSGGTEQFF
len: 17; j_gene: TRBJ2-3; abundance: .; d_gene: TRBD2; v_gene: TRBV7-2; CDR3nt: TGTGCCAGCAGCTTAGTCCCGGGACTAGCGGACACAGATACGCAGTATTTT; CDR3aa: CASSLVPGLADTDTQYF
len: 14; j_gene: TRBJ2-7; abundance: .; d_gene: .; v_gene: TRBV30; CDR3nt: TGTGCCTGGAGTGGCGGCTCCGTTACCTACGAGCAGTACTTC; CDR3aa: CAWSGGSVTYEQYF
len: 14; j_gene: TRBJ1-1; abundance: .; d_gene: .; v_gene: TRBV7-6; CDR3nt: TGTGCCAGCAGCTTAACGACAGGAGACACTGAAGCTTTCTTT; CDR3aa: CASSLTTGDTEAFF
len: 15; j_gene: TRBJ2-2; abundance: .; d_gene: TRBD2; v_gene: TRBV24-1; CDR3nt: TGTGCCACCAGTCAGACTAGCGGGAGCACCGGGGAGCTGTTTTTT; CDR3aa: CATSQTSGSTGELFF
len: 16; j_gene: TRBJ1-6; abundance: .; d_gene: TRBD1; v_gene: TRBV27; CDR3nt: TGTGCCAGCAGTTCCCCTCGGACAGGGCGGGGATCACCCCTCCACTTT; CDR3aa: CASSSPRTGRGSPLHF
len: 16; j_gene: TRBJ2-1; abundance: .; d_gene: TRBD1; v_gene: TRBV24-1; CDR3nt: TGTGCCACCAGTGATCCAATGGGGACAGGGTCCAATGAGCAGTTCTTC; CDR3aa: CATSDPMGTGSNEQFF
len: 13; j_gene: TRBJ1-1; abundance: few; d_gene: .; v_gene: TRBV6-4; CDR3nt: TGTGCCAGCAGTGAGGAGGGGAACACTGAAGCTTTCTTT; CDR3aa: CASSEEGNTEAFF
len: 11; j_gene: TRBJ2-7; abundance: .; d_gene: .; v_gene: TRBV10-2; CDR3nt: TGCGCCAGCAGTGGAGGAAACGAGCAGTACTTC; CDR3aa: CASSGGNEQYF
len: 15; j_gene: TRBJ2-1; abundance: .; d_gene: TRBD2; v_gene: TRBV7-8; CDR3nt: TGTGCCAGCAGCTTAGCAGCGGGAGGGCCTGGTGAGCAGTTCTTC; CDR3aa: CASSLAAGGPGEQFF
len: 17; j_gene: TRBJ2-1; abundance: .; d_gene: TRBD2; v_gene: TRBV13; CDR3nt: TGTGCCAGCAGCTTGTCTAGCGGGAGTAGGACCTACAATGAGCAGTTCTTC; CDR3aa: CASSLSSGSRTYNEQFF
len: 15; j_gene: TRBJ2-7; abundance: .; d_gene: .; v_gene: TRBV10-3; CDR3nt: TGTGCCATCAGCCCAGGGGGACTAGGTTCCTACGAGCAGTACTTC; CDR3aa: CAISPGGLGSYEQYF
len: 15; j_gene: TRBJ1-5; abundance: .; d_gene: TRBD1; v_gene: TRBV6-2/TRBV6-3; CDR3nt: TGTGCCAGCAGTTACCTGGGACAGGGCCTAGGTCCCCAGCATTTT; CDR3aa: CASSYLGQGLGPQHF
len: 12; j_gene: TRBJ2-4; abundance: .; d_gene: TRBD2; v_gene: TRBV3-1/TRBV3-2; CDR3nt: TGTGCCAGCAGCCACGGGACTAGTCGTTGGTACTTC; CDR3aa: CASSHGTSRWYF
len: 15; j_gene: TRBJ1-6; abundance: .; d_gene: .; v_gene: TRBV6-2/TRBV6-3; CDR3nt: TGTGCCAGCAGTCCACCGGGTGGGTATAATTCACCCCTCCACTTT; CDR3aa: CASSPPGGYNSPLHF
len: 14; j_gene: TRBJ2-3; abundance: .; d_gene: .; v_gene: TRBV7-3; CDR3nt: TGTGCCAGCAGCTTAGCGCACGCCACAGATACGCAGTATTTT; CDR3aa: CASSLAHATDTQYF
len: 14; j_gene: TRBJ2-7; abundance: .; d_gene: .; v_gene: TRBV7-9; CDR3nt: TGTGCCAGTTCTTCCCCCCGACAGTTATACGAGCAGTACTTC; CDR3aa: CASSSPRQLYEQYF
len: 13; j_gene: TRBJ1-2; abundance: .; d_gene: .; v_gene: TRBV28; CDR3nt: TGTGCCAGCAGTTCTGGGCCGGATAATGGCTACACCTTC; CDR3aa: CASSSGPDNGYTF
len: 14; j_gene: TRBJ1-1; abundance: .; d_gene: .; v_gene: TRBV7-9; CDR3nt: TGTGCCAGCAGCTTATATGGTAGGGGCACTGAAGCTTTCTTT; CDR3aa: CASSLYGRGTEAFF
len: 16; j_gene: TRBJ1-4; abundance: .; d_gene: .; v_gene: TRBV7-9; CDR3nt: TGTGCCAGCAGCAAACAGGAGCAAAGAACTAATGAAAAACTGTTTTTT; CDR3aa: CASSKQEQRTNEKLFF
len: 15; j_gene: TRBJ2-2; abundance: few; d_gene: .; v_gene: TRBV3-1/TRBV3-2; CDR3nt: TGTGCCAGCAGCCAAACTGGGGCGGCCACCGGGGAGCTGTTTTTT; CDR3aa: CASSQTGAATGELFF
len: 15; j_gene: TRBJ1-6; abundance: .; d_gene: .; v_gene: TRBV6-5; CDR3nt: TGTGCCACTACCCTTTCCGGCGGGGGTAATTCACCCCTCCACTTT; CDR3aa: CATTLSGGGNSPLHF
len: 16; j_gene: TRBJ2-5; abundance: .; d_gene: .; v_gene: TRBV5-4; CDR3nt: TGTGCCAGCAGCCTGTATAGCCGGGATTTCGGAGAGACCCAGTACTTC; CDR3aa: CASSLYSRDFGETQYF
len: 16; j_gene: TRBJ1-1; abundance: .; d_gene: .; v_gene: TRBV7-8; CDR3nt: TGTGCCAGCAGCCCACCTCCCGTAGGGGGTGGGACTGAAGCTTTCTTT; CDR3aa: CASSPPPVGGGTEAFF
len: 13; j_gene: TRBJ1-1; abundance: .; d_gene: .; v_gene: TRBV21-1; CDR3nt: TGTGCCAAAAGGACAGGGAAGGACACTGAAGCTTTCTTT; CDR3aa: CAKRTGKDTEAFF
len: 15; j_gene: TRBJ2-2; abundance: .; d_gene: .; v_gene: TRBV4-3; CDR3nt: TGCGCCAGCAGCCAAGACCAGAGCGGGACCGGGGAGCTGTTTTTT; CDR3aa: CASSQDQSGTGELFF
len: 15; j_gene: TRBJ2-2; abundance: .; d_gene: TRBD2; v_gene: TRBV30; CDR3nt: TGTGCCTGGAGTACACCAGCGGGGCTCACCGGGGAGCTGTTTTTT; CDR3aa: CAWSTPAGLTGELFF
len: 17; j_gene: TRBJ2-3; abundance: few; d_gene: TRBD2; v_gene: TRBV6-2/TRBV6-3; CDR3nt: TGTGCCAGCAGTTACGGCCTCCTAGCGGGGGGGACAGATACGCAGTATTTT; CDR3aa: CASSYGLLAGGTDTQYF
len: 13; j_gene: TRBJ1-2; abundance: .; d_gene: TRBD1; v_gene: TRBV6-2/TRBV6-3; CDR3nt: TGTGCCAGCAGTCCCGACAGGGGCTATGGCTACACCTTC; CDR3aa: CASSPDRGYGYTF
len: 13; j_gene: TRBJ1-2; abundance: .; d_gene: .; v_gene: TRBV2; CDR3nt: TGTGCCAGCAGCGGACAGCTCAACTATGGCTACACCTTC; CDR3aa: CASSGQLNYGYTF
len: 16; j_gene: TRBJ2-1; abundance: .; d_gene: TRBD1; v_gene: TRBV6-7; CDR3nt: TGTGCCAGCAGTTCAGATCCGGGACAGACTACTAATGAGCAGTTCTTC; CDR3aa: CASSSDPGQTTNEQFF
len: 15; j_gene: TRBJ1-2; abundance: .; d_gene: .; v_gene: TRBV6-5; CDR3nt: TGTGCCAGCAGAGCCATAGGGACAACAAACTATGGCTACACCTTC; CDR3aa: CASRAIGTTNYGYTF
len: 13; j_gene: TRBJ1-3; abundance: .; d_gene: TRBD1; v_gene: TRBV5-1; CDR3nt: TGCGCCAGCAGCTTGACAGGGACAGACACCATATATTTT; CDR3aa: CASSLTGTDTIYF
len: 11; j_gene: TRBJ2-1; abundance: few; d_gene: .; v_gene: TRBV9; CDR3nt: TGTGCCAGCGGTCGCGAGTATGAGCAGTTCTTC; CDR3aa: CASGREYEQFF
len: 15; j_gene: TRBJ1-1; abundance: few; d_gene: .; v_gene: TRBV21-1; CDR3nt: TGTGCCAGCAAAAGCCTGGAGGCGGAGACGACTGAAGCTTTCTTT; CDR3aa: CASKSLEAETTEAFF
len: 15; j_gene: TRBJ2-2; abundance: once; d_gene: TRBD2; v_gene: TRBV10-3; CDR3nt: TGTGCCATCAGTGTAGGGACTAGCGGGACCGGGGAGCTGTTTTTT; CDR3aa: CAISVGTSGTGELFF
len: 14; j_gene: TRBJ2-1; abundance: .; d_gene: .; v_gene: TRBV4-2; CDR3nt: TGTGCCAGCAGCCAAGGGGGTAGCGACAATGAGCAGTTCTTC; CDR3aa: CASSQGGSDNEQFF
len: 15; j_gene: TRBJ2-7; abundance: .; d_gene: TRBD2; v_gene: TRBV5-6; CDR3nt: TGTGCCAGCAGCCTGGCGGGCGGGAGGACCAACGAGCAGTACTTC; CDR3aa: CASSLAGGRTNEQYF
len: 13; j_gene: TRBJ1-6; abundance: .; d_gene: .; v_gene: TRBV6-2/TRBV6-3; CDR3nt: TGTGCCAGCAGTTACCCCAGGGATTCACCCCTCCACTTT; CDR3aa: CASSYPRDSPLHF